These T cell receptor beta chains were read from a single sample in a study of blood T cell repertoires in COVID-19. TCRdb's copy holds only in-frame clones and misses some; the assay was immunoSEQ multiplex PCR. The sample shows roughly 400,000 clones, about nine tenths of them seen only once. Sequenced input: PBMCs or T cells enriched from blood (not recorded which). The receptor source for this set is a woman aged 30 to 39 who had recovered from COVID-19. CDR3s include the opening cysteine and the closing phenylalanine or tryptophan. The D gene is left open where the match is weak. Size tells how often a clone was seen (once, few, many) or the class of an expanded clone, and some rows leave it out.

>TRBD1|NA|TRBJ1-3|TRBV5-1
TGCGCCAGCAGCAAGGGACAGTCAAGCTCTGGAAACACCATATATTTT
CASSKGQSSSGNTIYF
>NA|many|TRBJ1-1|TRBV12-3/TRBV12-4
TGTGCCAGCAGTTGGGACAACGACACTGAAGCTTTCTTT
CASSWDNDTEAFF
>NA|NA|TRBJ2-5|TRBV5-1
TGCGCCAGCAGCGGGACCACTAGCCGATCAGGGACCCAGTACTTC
CASSGTTSRSGTQYF
>TRBD1|few|TRBJ1-3|TRBV5-1
TGCGCCAGCAGCACACAGACAGGGCTCTCTGGAAACACCATATATTTT
CASSTQTGLSGNTIYF
>NA|NA|TRBJ1-1|TRBV3-1/TRBV3-2
TGTGCCAGCAGCCAAGAAGGGAGCTCGTGGGCTGAAGCTTTCTTT
CASSQEGSSWAEAFF
>NA|NA|TRBJ2-1|TRBV5-1
TGCGCCAGCAGCCTAGGGGGTCAGTGGGATGAGCAGTTCTTC
CASSLGGQWDEQFF
>TRBD2|NA|TRBJ2-7|TRBV7-8
TGTGCCAGCAGCTTACCCCCCTTGCCAGGCGGGAGGACCCCCTACGAGCAGTACTTC
CASSLPPLPGGRTPYEQYF
>TRBD1|NA|TRBJ1-1|TRBV2
TGTGCCAGCACGATGACAGGGGGTAACACTGAAGCTTTCTTT
CASTMTGGNTEAFF
>NA|NA|TRBJ2-7|TRBV5-1
TGCGCCAGCAGCTTGGAGCCGAACGGGGTTTACGAGCAGTACTTC
CASSLEPNGVYEQYF
>TRBD1|NA|TRBJ2-2|TRBV2
TGTGCCAGCAGTGTTGACAGGGGTGGCGGGGAGCTGTTTTTT
CASSVDRGGGELFF
>NA|NA|TRBJ1-1|TRBV28
TGTGCCAGCAGTTTATTTTCAGGGCTGAACACTGAAGCTTTCTTT
CASSLFSGLNTEAFF
>NA|NA|TRBJ2-2|TRBV6-5
TGTGCCAGTAAAACTTTACACACCGGGGAGCTGTTTTTT
CASKTLHTGELFF
>TRBD1|NA|TRBJ1-2|TRBV30
TGTGCCTGGAACAGGGGTGATGGCTACACCTTC
CAWNRGDGYTF
>TRBD1|once|TRBJ1-2|TRBV6-4
TGTGCCAGCAGAGAAGGGACAGGGAGGATCTATGGCTACACCTTC
CASREGTGRIYGYTF
>TRBD2|NA|TRBJ2-1|TRBV5-1
TGCGCCAGCAGCGCGAGCGGGACCACCTACAATGAGCAGTTCTTC
CASSASGTTYNEQFF
>TRBD1|many|TRBJ2-7|TRBV14
TGTGCCAGCAGCCAAGATAGCATTTGGGACAGCCTCTCCTACGAGCAGTACTTC
CASSQDSIWDSLSYEQYF
>TRBD2|NA|TRBJ2-5|TRBV28
TGTGCCAGCAGTTCCGGGACTAGCGGGACGAAGACCCAGTACTTC
CASSSGTSGTKTQYF
>TRBD1|once|TRBJ2-2|TRBV3-1/TRBV3-2
TGTGCCAGCAGCCAGAGGACAGGGCGTCACACCGGGGAGCTGTTTTTT
CASSQRTGRHTGELFF
>TRBD1|once|TRBJ1-4|TRBV6-5
TGTGCCAGCAGTTACTTGACAGGGTTAAATGAAAAACTGTTTTTT
CASSYLTGLNEKLFF
>TRBD2|NA|TRBJ2-1|TRBV7-2
TGTGCCAGCAGCATCCTAGCGGATTCCTACAATGAGCAGTTCTTC
CASSILADSYNEQFF
>TRBD1|NA|TRBJ1-1|TRBV18
TGTGCCAGCTCGGGGGCGACAGGGAACCTACAGGTCTTT
CASSGATGNLQVF
>NA|NA|TRBJ1-5|TRBV9
TGTGCCAGCAGCGAATATACAAATCAGCCCCAGCATTTT
CASSEYTNQPQHF
>NA|NA|TRBJ1-4|TRBV7-9
TGTGCCAGCAGCTTAGCCGGGGGGATCGAAAAACTGTTTTTT
CASSLAGGIEKLFF
>TRBD2|NA|TRBJ2-3|TRBV19
TGTGCCAGTAGTATGGGCATAGCGGGAGGGTACACAGATACGCAGTATTTT
CASSMGIAGGYTDTQYF
>NA|NA|TRBJ2-2|TRBV5-4
TGTGCCAGCAGTACGCCCCCGGGAGCGCAGAGCACCGGGGAGCTGTTTTTT
CASSTPPGAQSTGELFF
>NA|NA|TRBJ1-3|TRBV3-1/TRBV3-2
TGTGCCAGCAGCCAAAGAGCGGGACTGCCGACCGGAAACACCATATATTTT
CASSQRAGLPTGNTIYF
>NA|once|TRBJ2-3|TRBV6-2/TRBV6-3
TGTGCCAGCAGTTCCCTCGGGAGGGGGCGCGGGGCAGATACGCAGTATTTT
CASSSLGRGRGADTQYF
>NA|NA|TRBJ1-4|TRBV6-5
TGTGCCAGCAGGGGGGCGGATAATGAAAAACTGTTTTTT
CASRGADNEKLFF
>NA|NA|TRBJ2-6|TRBV2
TGTGCCACTGCCGGGACACCAACCTCTGGGGCCAACGTCCTGACTTTC
CATAGTPTSGANVLTF
>NA|NA|TRBJ2-5|TRBV7-2
TGTGCCAGCAGCCCTTCAGGGGCCCAAGAGACCCAGTACTTC
CASSPSGAQETQYF
>NA|NA|TRBJ2-2|TRBV28
TGTGCCAGCAGTCCTCCGACAAGCGGGCAACGGAAGGACACCGGGGAGCTGTTTTTT
CASSPPTSGQRKDTGELFF
>TRBD2|NA|TRBJ2-1|TRBV9
TGTGCCAGCAGCGATAGCGGGGGGGCCTACAATGAGCAGTTCTTC
CASSDSGGAYNEQFF
>TRBD1|NA|TRBJ1-1|TRBV7-9
TGTGCCAGCAGTCCTGACCTGACAGGGGTGTTGTACACTGAAGCTTTCTTT
CASSPDLTGVLYTEAFF
>NA|NA|TRBJ1-2|TRBV30
TGTGCCTATGTACACGATGGCTACACCTTC
CAYVHDGYTF
>TRBD1|NA|TRBJ1-1|TRBV5-1
TGCGCCAGCAGTCCGACGAGACAGGGAGGCACTGAAGCTTTCTTT
CASSPTRQGGTEAFF
>NA|NA|TRBJ1-2|TRBV18
TGTGCCAGCTCACCGAGAGCGGACCCTTTGGTGGGCTACACCTTC
CASSPRADPLVGYTF
>NA|NA|TRBJ1-1|TRBV14
TGTGCCAGCAGCCAAGACAGCAGACATGAAGCTTTCTTT
CASSQDSRHEAFF
>NA|few|TRBJ2-7|TRBV28
TGTGCCAGCAGTTCCACCGACAGATCCAACGAGCAGTACTTC
CASSSTDRSNEQYF
>NA|NA|TRBJ2-7|TRBV5-1
TGCGCCAGCAGCTTGCAGCGGAGCTACTCCTACGAGCAGTACTTC
CASSLQRSYSYEQYF
>NA|once|TRBJ1-1|TRBV7-3
TGTGCCAGCAGCTTAACCGCAGGGACACCAGGAACTGAAGCTTTCTTT
CASSLTAGTPGTEAFF
>TRBD1|NA|TRBJ1-2|TRBV7-2
TGTGCCAGCAGCGGACGGACAGGGGGAAACTATGGCTACACCTTC
CASSGRTGGNYGYTF
>TRBD1|few|TRBJ2-5|TRBV24-1
TGTGCCACCAGTGACCCCGGACAGGGGCGGAAGACCCAGTACTTC
CATSDPGQGRKTQYF
>TRBD1|NA|TRBJ2-5|TRBV7-8
TGTGCCAGCAGCTACAGGGGAACGGGGCCCGGCCAGTACTTC
CASSYRGTGPGQYF
>TRBD1|few|TRBJ1-4|TRBV6-5
TGTGCCAGCAGTCGAGCCGGGACAGTACGAGAAAAACTGTTTTTT
CASSRAGTVREKLFF
>TRBD1|NA|TRBJ1-2|TRBV6-5
TGTGCCAGCAGCTCCAGGGGGGTGAACTATGGCTACACCTTC
CASSSRGVNYGYTF
>TRBD1|NA|TRBJ2-2|TRBV7-2
TGTGCAGAGGGGGCCGGAAACACCGGGGAGCTGTTTTTT
CAEGAGNTGELFF
>TRBD2|NA|TRBJ2-7|TRBV5-1
TGCGCCAGCAGCTTACTGGAGGGGAGCGGGGCCACCTACGAGCAGTACTTC
CASSLLEGSGATYEQYF
>NA|once|TRBJ2-7|TRBV7-2
TGTGCCAGCAGCTTAGAGGGCGACGGGGACGAGCAGTACTTC
CASSLEGDGDEQYF
>NA|NA|TRBJ1-2|TRBV7-8
TGTGCCAGCAGCTACCGGGTGTTCTTACTTAACTATGGCTACACCTTC
CASSYRVFLLNYGYTF
>NA|NA|TRBJ1-2|TRBV2
TGTGCCAGCAGAGCCGGTAACTATGGCTACACCTTC
CASRAGNYGYTF
>NA|NA|TRBJ1-1|TRBV18
TGTGCCAGCTCACCACTTTCCAGGGAGGAGAGCACTGAAGCTTTCTTT
CASSPLSREESTEAFF
>NA|few|TRBJ1-1|TRBV9
TGTGCCAGCAGCGTAGGGCCGGAGGGGACTGAAGCTTTCTTT
CASSVGPEGTEAFF
>NA|NA|TRBJ2-2|TRBV6-5
TGTGCCAGCAGTTACTTCGGGAAGCTGTTTTTT
CASSYFGKLFF
>NA|once|TRBJ2-7|TRBV25-1
TGTGCCAGCAGTGAATGGGGGGAACTAAAAGAGCAGTACTTC
CASSEWGELKEQYF
>TRBD2|NA|TRBJ2-5|TRBV29-1
TGCAGCGTTGAACTGCGGGGGGGCCCAGAGACCCAGTACTTC
CSVELRGGPETQYF